This T cell receptor beta chain was sequenced in a study of blood T cell repertoires in COVID-19. Study details: Italy, Spain and the United States were the sources of the convalescent and acute COVID-19 samples. In each case, the material was cDNA or gDNA derived from T cells, B-cell-depleted T cells, or PBMCs.

In the authors' workflow: How many nucleated cells were present was estimated from reference gene primer amplification. Assay used: immunoSEQ multiplex PCR; TCRdb lists only in-frame clones, some missing. The V and J calls and clone size come from that table; D and trimming were worked out from the DNA. Of 65,000 to 95,000 clones in the sample, about 87% are singletons; the top ten hold over 4%. With 6 bases removed from V and 1 base from J, the gap between germline ends came to 12 bases. The length of the CDR3 is 14 residues. Germline-derived CDR1 and CDR2 are MGHRA and YSYEKL. This clone has a handful of counts.

The sample consisted of peripheral blood. This TCR was recovered from a man aged 50-60 years with active COVID-19. The chain employs TRBV4-1 and TRBJ1-1, with D possibly being TRBD1 (6 bases). The CDR3 here is CASRGGTRNTEAFF. The CDR3 bases are TGCGCCAGCAGGGGGGGGACAAGGAACACTGAAGCTTTCTTT.